This T cell receptor (beta chain) derives from a study of blood T cell repertoires in COVID-19. CDR1 MNHEY and CDR2 SVGAGI come from the germline V gene. J gave up 2 bases and V 5 bases, and 1 base lay outside the gene matches. CDR3 length: 14 residues. Repertoires were generated with immunoSEQ multiplex PCR, while TCRdb's copy carries only in-frame clones and drops some. The table lists roughly 230,000 clones, nearly 90% of them singletons. The V call is TRBV6-5, the J call TRBJ2-5, with TRBD2 matching over 11 bases. The sequenced sample consisted of peripheral blood. This receptor was taken from a woman between 55 and 75 years old with COVID-19, enrolled during active disease. In nucleotides, the CDR3 is TGTGCCAGCAGTAGACTAGCGGGGCAAGAGACCCAGTACTTC. Translation: CASSRLAGQETQYF.